This T cell receptor (beta chain) was identified during a study of identical twins' blood T cells. TCR cDNA libraries came from RNA via a modified published protocol. TCRdb passed the 5' RACE reads through MiXCR, listing each CDR3 protein once. The table lists fewer than 450,000 distinct CDR3 sequences, around 30% of them singletons. This clonotype was picked up many times. The source material was PBMCs. The sequence derives from a woman between 18 and 55 years old in good health.

The CDR3 DNA is TGCAGCGTGACAGGAGAAGAGACCCAGTACTTC. Translating gives CSVTGEETQYF. The genes are TRBV29-1 and TRBJ2-5; tentatively, D is TRBD1 (6 bases). Germline CDR1 is SQVTM and CDR2 is ANQGSEA. This CDR3 region has 11 residues. Deletions cut 6 bases from V and 3 bases from J, with 8 bases between.